Below, 2 T cell receptor beta chains from the same sample are listed, as sequenced in a study of a mutant IDH1 vaccine in newly diagnosed glioma. Profiling relied on immunoSEQ multiplex PCR, and the TCRdb table lists in-frame clones only, not all of them. Seen here are about 34,000 clones, about three quarters observed once, and the top ten hold roughly 9%. The time point denotes: baseline, week 1 (first vaccination visit). Treatment here: pre-vaccination baseline after standard-of-care therapy. The material sequenced was peripheral blood mononuclear cells (PBMCs), taken from a glioma patient treated with radiotherapy, temozolomide or both. Receptor source: a middle-aged man with glioma. Some clones in this sample may be carry-over from other donors' samples.

The genes are TRBV9 and TRBJ1-1, with D maybe TRBD1 (6 bases). Per the germline V gene, CDR1 is SGDLS and CDR2 is YYNGEE. The CDR3 is 14 residues long. V lost 3 bases, J lost 1 base, and 10 bases lay in between. The CDR3 here is CASSEEGGNTEAFF. The CDR3, as DNA: TGTGCCAGCAGCGAAGAGGGGGGGAACACTGAAGCTTTCTTT.

The chain combines TRBV10-3 with TRBJ2-7; D uncertain. Germline CDR1 is ENHRY and CDR2 is SYGVKD. V shed 6 bases and J shed 5 bases, with 14 bases lying between them. CDR3 length: 13 amino acids. This chain's CDR3 is CAIRDRGADEQYF. CDR3 nucleotides: TGTGCCATCAGGGATCGAGGAGCTGACGAGCAGTACTTC.